This T cell receptor beta chain emerged from a study of OX40 agonist ivuxolimab in advanced cancers. For the study in its entirety: Ivuxolimab was an agonistic, fully human IgG2 monoclonal antibody directed against OX40 (CD134), a costimulatory receptor. Intravenous ivuxolimab was administered to patients every 2 weeks at six dose levels: 0.01, 0.1, 0.3, 1.5, 3 and 10 mg/kg. Of the roughly 51 patients in dose escalation, 19 had hepatocellular carcinoma, about 15 had melanoma, 9 had renal cell carcinoma and 9 had head and neck cancer. In the dose-escalation cohort, roughly four fifths of patients were male, and the mean age was roughly 60 years, with a range of about 23 to 90. Prior anti-PD-1, anti-PD-L1 or anti-CTLA-4 therapy was permitted, and checkpoint inhibitors had been received by about two fifths of dose-escalation patients. Partial responses occurred in three dose-escalation patients: two with cutaneous melanoma and one with hepatocellular carcinoma. Peripheral TCRbeta sequencing aimed to test whether ivuxolimab altered TCR sequence diversity and caused clonal T-cell expansion. The paper covers the monotherapy dose-escalation part of the phase I ivuxolimab trial, which included N = 52 patients.

Genomic DNA was extracted from sorted cells for sequencing of the TCRbeta CDR3 region. The immunoSEQ Assay was used to sequence the TCRbeta CDR3 regions. Held by TCRdb, this immuneACCESS table contains in-frame sequences only and omits some clones. Under half of the omission traces to an unresolved V gene where checked; the cause of the rest is unknown. The sample table lists more than 30,000 clones, 65% to 90% of them with a count of one. Approximately 30% of the sample is in the top ten clones. The trial excluded patients who had a history of autoimmune disease or were on systemic immunosuppression. Peripheral blood for TCR sequencing was collected from all dose cohorts at baseline, on cycle 4 day 1, and on cycle 7 day 1. The samples were taken from a phase I, first-in-human, multicenter, open-label dose-escalation trial of ivuxolimab. Adults with locally advanced or metastatic head and neck squamous cell, hepatocellular, melanoma or renal cell carcinoma were enrolled in the trial. Before TCR sequencing, CD4+ T cells and CD8+ T cells from peripheral blood were sorted into separate populations.

What the authors observed across the whole study: In partial responders in the 0.1-3.0 mg/kg groups, normalized peripheral clonal expansion was found to be among the lowest, especially among CD8+ T cells. After ivuxolimab, more expanded clones were found on average in CD8+ T cells than in CD4+ T cells. The antigen specificity of the peripheral T cells that underwent clonal expansion was not determined. Clonal expansion of both CD4+ and CD8+ blood T cells was observed from baseline to week 6 at doses 0.1 to 3.0 mg/kg. Low levels of normalized T-cell clonal expansion were also shown by some nonresponding patients.

CDR1 SNHLY and CDR2 FYNNEI are derived from the germline V gene. The V end loses 11 bases and the J end loses 7 bases, and a stretch of 18 bases separates them. The CDR3 runs 13 amino acids, cysteine and phenylalanine included. Only the CDR3 DNA stays, 39 bases, in frame from base 1. As regards this clone: This clone's antigen is unknown. Per-base qualities were not stored, and no clone one base away is much larger.

Sequenced here: CD4+ or CD8+ T cells sorted from blood, sampled in a trial of the OX40 agonist ivuxolimab. The chain is encoded by TRBV2 joined to TRBJ1-3; TRBD1 is possibly the D segment (6 matching bases). The receptor comes from an adult with an advanced solid tumor such as melanoma, head and neck, liver or kidney cancer. The nucleotide sequence reads TGTGCCGGAAAACAGGGAACGTGGAACACCATATATTTT. The translation is CAGKQGTWNTIYF.